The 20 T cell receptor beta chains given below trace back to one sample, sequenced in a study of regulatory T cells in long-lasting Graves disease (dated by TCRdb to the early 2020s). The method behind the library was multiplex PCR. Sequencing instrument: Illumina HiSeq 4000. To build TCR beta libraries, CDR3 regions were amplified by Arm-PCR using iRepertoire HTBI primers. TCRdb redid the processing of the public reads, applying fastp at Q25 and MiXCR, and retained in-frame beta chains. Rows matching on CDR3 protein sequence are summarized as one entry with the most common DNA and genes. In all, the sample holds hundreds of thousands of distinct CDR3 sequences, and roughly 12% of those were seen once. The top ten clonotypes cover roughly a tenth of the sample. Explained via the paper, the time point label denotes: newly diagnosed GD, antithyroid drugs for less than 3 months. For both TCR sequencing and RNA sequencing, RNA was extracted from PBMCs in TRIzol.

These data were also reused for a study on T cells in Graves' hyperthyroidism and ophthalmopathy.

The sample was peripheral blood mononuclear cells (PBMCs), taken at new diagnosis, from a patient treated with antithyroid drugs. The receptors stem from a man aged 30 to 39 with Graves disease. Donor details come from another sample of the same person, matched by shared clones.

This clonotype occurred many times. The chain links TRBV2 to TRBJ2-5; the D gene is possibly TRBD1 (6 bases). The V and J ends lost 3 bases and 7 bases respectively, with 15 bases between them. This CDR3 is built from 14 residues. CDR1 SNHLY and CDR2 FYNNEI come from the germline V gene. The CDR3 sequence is CASSESRGQGTQYF. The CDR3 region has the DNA TGTGCCAGCAGTGAGAGCAGGGGTCAGGGGACCCAGTACTTC.

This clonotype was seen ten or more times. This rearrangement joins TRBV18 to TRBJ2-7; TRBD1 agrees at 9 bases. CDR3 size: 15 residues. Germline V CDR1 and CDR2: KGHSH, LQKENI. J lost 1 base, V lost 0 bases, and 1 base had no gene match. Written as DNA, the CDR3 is TGTGCCAGCTCACCACCGACAGGGGGATCCTACGAGCAGTACTTC. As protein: CASSPPTGGSYEQYF.

The CDR3, as DNA: TGTGCCACCAGTGGTGAATCTAAGCCAGGGACAGGGAGCTCCTACGAGCAGTACTTC. Amino acids: CATSGESKPGTGSSYEQYF. The rearrangement joins TRBV24-1 to TRBJ2-7, with 9 nucleotides matching TRBD1. V shed 5 bases and J 0 bases; nucleotides not matched to a gene: 16. Germline V gives CDR1 KGHDR, CDR2 SFDVKD. The CDR3 is 19 amino acids.

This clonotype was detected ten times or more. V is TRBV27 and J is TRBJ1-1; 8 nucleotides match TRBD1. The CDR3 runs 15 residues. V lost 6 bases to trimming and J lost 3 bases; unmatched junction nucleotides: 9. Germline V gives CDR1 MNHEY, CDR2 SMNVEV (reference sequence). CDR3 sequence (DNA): TGTGCCAGCAGGGGGGGGGACAGGTGGGACACTGAAGCTTTCTTT. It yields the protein CASRGGDRWDTEAFF.

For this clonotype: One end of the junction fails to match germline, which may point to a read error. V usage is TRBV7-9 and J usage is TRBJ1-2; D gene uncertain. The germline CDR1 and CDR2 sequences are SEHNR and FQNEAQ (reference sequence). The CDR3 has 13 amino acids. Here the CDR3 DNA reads TGTGCCAGCAGTTTAGACGTAGACTATGGCTACACCTTC. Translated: CASSLDVDYGYTF. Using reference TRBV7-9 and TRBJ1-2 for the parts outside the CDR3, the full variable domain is DTGVSQNPRHKITKRGQNVTFRCDPISEHNRLYWYRQTLGQGPEFLTYFQNEAQLEKSRLLSDRFSAERPKGSFSTLEIQRTEQGDSAMYLCASSLDVDYGYTFGSGTRLTVV.

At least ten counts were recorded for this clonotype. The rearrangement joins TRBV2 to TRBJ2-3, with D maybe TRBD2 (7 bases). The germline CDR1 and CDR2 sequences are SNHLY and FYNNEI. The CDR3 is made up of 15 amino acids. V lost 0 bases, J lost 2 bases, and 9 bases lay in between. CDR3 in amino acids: CASSEAGGVTDTQYF. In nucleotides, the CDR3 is TGTGCCAGCAGTGAAGCAGGGGGGGTCACAGATACGCAGTATTTT.

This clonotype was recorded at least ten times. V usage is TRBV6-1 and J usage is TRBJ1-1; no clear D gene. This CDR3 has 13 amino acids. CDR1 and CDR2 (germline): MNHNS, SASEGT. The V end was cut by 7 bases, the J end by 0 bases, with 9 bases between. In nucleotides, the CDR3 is TGTGCCAGCATCCTCCAATTGAACACTGAAGCTTTCTTT. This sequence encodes CASILQLNTEAFF.

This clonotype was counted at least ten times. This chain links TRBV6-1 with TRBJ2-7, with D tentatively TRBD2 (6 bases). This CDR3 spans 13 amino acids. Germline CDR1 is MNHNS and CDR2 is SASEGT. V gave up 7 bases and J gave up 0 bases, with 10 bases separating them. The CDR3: CASKEGSSYEQYF. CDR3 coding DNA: TGTGCCAGCAAGGAGGGGAGCTCCTACGAGCAGTACTTC.

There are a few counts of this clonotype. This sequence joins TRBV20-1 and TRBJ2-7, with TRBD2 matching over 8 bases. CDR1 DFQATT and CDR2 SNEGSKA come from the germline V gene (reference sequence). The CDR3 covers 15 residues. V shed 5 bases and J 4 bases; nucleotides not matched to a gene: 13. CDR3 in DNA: TGCAGTGCTTATCTCCCGGTAGCGGGAAAATACGAGCAGTACTTC. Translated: CSAYLPVAGKYEQYF.

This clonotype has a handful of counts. The CDR3 region is CASSAEPHQPQHF. DNA for the CDR3: TGTGCCAGCAGTGCTGAGCCCCATCAGCCCCAGCATTTT. This sequence joins TRBV6-1 and TRBJ1-5; no firm D call. Germline V gene data show CDR1 as MNHNS and CDR2 as SASEGT. Trimming removed 4 bases from V and 5 bases from J, with 9 bases in between. There are 13 residues in the CDR3.

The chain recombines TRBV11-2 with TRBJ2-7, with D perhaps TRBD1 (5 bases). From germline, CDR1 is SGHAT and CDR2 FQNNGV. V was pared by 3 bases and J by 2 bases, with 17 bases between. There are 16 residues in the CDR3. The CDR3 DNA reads TGTGCCAGCAGCTTGTTGACAGTTCAAGGGCCCTACGAGCAGTACTTC. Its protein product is CASSLLTVQGPYEQYF.

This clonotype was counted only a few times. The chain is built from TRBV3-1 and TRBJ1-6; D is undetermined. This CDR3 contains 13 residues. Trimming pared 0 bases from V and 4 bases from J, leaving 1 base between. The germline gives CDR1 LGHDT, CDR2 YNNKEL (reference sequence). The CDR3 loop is CASSQEYNSPLHF. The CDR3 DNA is TGTGCCAGCAGCCAAGAATATAATTCACCCCTCCACTTT.

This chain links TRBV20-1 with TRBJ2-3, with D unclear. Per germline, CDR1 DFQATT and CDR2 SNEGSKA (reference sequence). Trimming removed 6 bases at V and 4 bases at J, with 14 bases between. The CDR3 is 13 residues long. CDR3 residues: CSAPLKLPDTQYF. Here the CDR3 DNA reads TGCAGTGCCCCCCTCAAACTCCCAGATACGCAGTATTTT.

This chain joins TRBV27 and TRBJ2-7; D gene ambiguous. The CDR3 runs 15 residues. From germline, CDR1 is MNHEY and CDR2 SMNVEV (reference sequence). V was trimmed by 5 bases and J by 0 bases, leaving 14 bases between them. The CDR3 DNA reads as TGTGCCAGCAGTCAGTTCGGACCGAGCTCCTACGAGCAGTACTTC. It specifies CASSQFGPSSYEQYF.

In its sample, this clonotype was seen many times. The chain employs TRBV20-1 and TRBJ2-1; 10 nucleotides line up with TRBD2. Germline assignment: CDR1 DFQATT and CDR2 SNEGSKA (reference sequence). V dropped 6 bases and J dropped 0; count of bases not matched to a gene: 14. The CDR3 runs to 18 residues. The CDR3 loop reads CSAPTRAGGLSSYNEQFF. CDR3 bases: TGCAGTGCCCCAACTCGAGCGGGAGGGCTTAGCTCCTACAATGAGCAGTTCTTC.

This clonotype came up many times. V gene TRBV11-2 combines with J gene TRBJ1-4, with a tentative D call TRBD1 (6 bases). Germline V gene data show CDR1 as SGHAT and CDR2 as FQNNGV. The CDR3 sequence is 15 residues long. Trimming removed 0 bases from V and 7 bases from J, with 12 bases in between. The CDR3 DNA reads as TGTGCCAGCAGCTTAGATCCGGGGGGCGGTGAAAAACTGTTTTTT. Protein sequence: CASSLDPGGGEKLFF.

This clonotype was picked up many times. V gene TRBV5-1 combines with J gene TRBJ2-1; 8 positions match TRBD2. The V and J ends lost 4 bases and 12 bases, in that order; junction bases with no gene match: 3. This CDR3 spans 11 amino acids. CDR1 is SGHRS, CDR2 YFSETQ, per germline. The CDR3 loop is CASSGGLVQFF. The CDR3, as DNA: TGCGCCAGCAGCGGGGGACTAGTGCAGTTCTTC.

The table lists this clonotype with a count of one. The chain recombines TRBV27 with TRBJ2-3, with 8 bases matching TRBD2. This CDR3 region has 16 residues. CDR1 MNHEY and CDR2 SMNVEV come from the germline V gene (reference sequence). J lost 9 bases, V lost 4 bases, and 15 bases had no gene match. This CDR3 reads CASSSPLAGGRWTQYF. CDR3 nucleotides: TGTGCCAGCAGTTCCCCCCTAGCGGGCGGAAGGTGGACGCAGTATTTT.

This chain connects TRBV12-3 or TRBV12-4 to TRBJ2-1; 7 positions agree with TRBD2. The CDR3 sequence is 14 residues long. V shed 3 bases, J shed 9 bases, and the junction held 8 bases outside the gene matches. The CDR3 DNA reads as TGTGCCAGCAGTTTGGGACTACGTATTGCTGAGCAGTTCTTC. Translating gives CASSLGLRIAEQFF.

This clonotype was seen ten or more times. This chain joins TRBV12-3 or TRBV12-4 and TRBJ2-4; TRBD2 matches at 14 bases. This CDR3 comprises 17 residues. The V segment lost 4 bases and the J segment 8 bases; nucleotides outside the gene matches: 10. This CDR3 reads CASSSSGLAGVWDIQYF. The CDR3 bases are TGTGCCAGCAGTTCATCGGGACTAGCGGGAGTGTGGGACATTCAGTACTTC.